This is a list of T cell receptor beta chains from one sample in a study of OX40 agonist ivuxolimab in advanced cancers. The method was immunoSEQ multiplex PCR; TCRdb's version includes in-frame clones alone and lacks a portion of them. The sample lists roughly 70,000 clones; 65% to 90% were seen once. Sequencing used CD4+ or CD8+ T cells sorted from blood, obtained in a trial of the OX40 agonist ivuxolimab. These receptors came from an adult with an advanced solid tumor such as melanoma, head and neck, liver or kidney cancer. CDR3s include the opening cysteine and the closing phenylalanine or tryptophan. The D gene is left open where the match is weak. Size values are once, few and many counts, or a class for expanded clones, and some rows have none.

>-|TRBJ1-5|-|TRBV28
TGTGCCAGCAGTTTGGGGCAGAAGGTACAGCCCCAGCATTTT
CASSLGQKVQPQHF
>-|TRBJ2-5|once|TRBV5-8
TGTGCCAGCAGCTTGGAAGAGACCCAGTACTTC
CASSLEETQYF
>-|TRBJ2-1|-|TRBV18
TGTGCCAGCTCACCTACTAGCTCCCCCTACAATGAGCAGTTCTTC
CASSPTSSPYNEQFF
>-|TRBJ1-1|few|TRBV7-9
TGTGCCAGCAGCCCGGACGGGACTGAAGCTTTCTTT
CASSPDGTEAFF
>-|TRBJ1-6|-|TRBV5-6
TGTGCCAGCACCCTATTAGAAAGGAATTCACCCCTCCACTTT
CASTLLERNSPLHF
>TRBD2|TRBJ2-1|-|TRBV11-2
TGTGCCAGCAGCTTAGGAGTCGGGGGGTCCGCGAATGAGCAGTTCTTC
CASSLGVGGSANEQFF
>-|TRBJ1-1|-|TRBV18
TGTGCCAGCGGGGAGGGGATGAACACTGAAGCTTTCTTT
CASGEGMNTEAFF
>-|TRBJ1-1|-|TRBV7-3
TGTGCCAGCAGCCGCAATCCAGGGTTGGCTGAAGCTTTCTTT
CASSRNPGLAEAFF
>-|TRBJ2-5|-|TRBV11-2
TGTGCCAGCAGCTTAGAACCGGGGGCAGGGACCCAGTACTTC
CASSLEPGAGTQYF
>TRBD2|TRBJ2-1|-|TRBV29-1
TGCAGCGTTTCCCTACGGGGTACCGGTGAATTGATAGGGGCTAGCGGGAAGGATGAGCAGTTCTTC
CSVSLRGTGELIGASGKDEQFF
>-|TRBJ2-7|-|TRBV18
TGTGCCAGCTCACAGCCGGGACGGATCCAAACCTACGAGCAGTACTTC
CASSQPGRIQTYEQYF
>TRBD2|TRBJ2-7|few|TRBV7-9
TGTGCCAGCAGCCCCAGGCGGGCGGGAGTGGAGGAGCAGTACTTC
CASSPRRAGVEEQYF
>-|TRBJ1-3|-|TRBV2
TGTGCCAGCAGTGAAGGAACACCTGGAAACACCATATATTTT
CASSEGTPGNTIYF
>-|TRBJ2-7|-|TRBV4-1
TGCGCCAGCAGCCAAGTTTCGACAGAGAATTTGGGGGAGCAGTACTTC
CASSQVSTENLGEQYF
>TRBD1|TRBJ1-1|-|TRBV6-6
TGTGCCAGCAGCAAGCTGACAGGGATCAAAAATGAAGCTTTCTTT
CASSKLTGIKNEAFF
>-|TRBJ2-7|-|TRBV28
TGTGCCAGCGCCCAAATCGGGACGGGAAGCTCCTACGAGCAGTACTTC
CASAQIGTGSSYEQYF
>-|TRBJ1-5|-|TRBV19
TGTGCCAGTAGTACCGGACAGAGGGGTCAGCCCCAGCATTTT
CASSTGQRGQPQHF
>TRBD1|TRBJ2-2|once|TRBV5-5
TGTGCCAGCAGCTCACAACTGACAGGGCTTAACACCGGGGAGCTGTTTTTT
CASSSQLTGLNTGELFF
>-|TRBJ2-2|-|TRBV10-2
TGCGCCAGCAGTTTGCAGGGCAACACCGGGGAGCTGTTTTTT
CASSLQGNTGELFF
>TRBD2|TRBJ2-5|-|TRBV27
TGTGCCAGCAGTCCCCTCCTAGCGGGGGCGTCCCTGGGAGAGACCCAGTACTTC
CASSPLLAGASLGETQYF
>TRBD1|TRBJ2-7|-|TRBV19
TGTGCCAGTAGTGCCCCGGGACAGGCCATCGGGTACGAGCAGTACTTC
CASSAPGQAIGYEQYF
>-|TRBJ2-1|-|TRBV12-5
TGTGCTAGTGGCCGCGGAATGATAGACAATGAGCAGTTCTTC
CASGRGMIDNEQFF
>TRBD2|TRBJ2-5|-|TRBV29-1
TGCAGCGTTGCTCTCGGGGGGCAAGAGACCCAGTACTTC
CSVALGGQETQYF
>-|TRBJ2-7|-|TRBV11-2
TGTGCCAGCAGCGGGAATTCCTACGAGCAGTACTTC
CASSGNSYEQYF